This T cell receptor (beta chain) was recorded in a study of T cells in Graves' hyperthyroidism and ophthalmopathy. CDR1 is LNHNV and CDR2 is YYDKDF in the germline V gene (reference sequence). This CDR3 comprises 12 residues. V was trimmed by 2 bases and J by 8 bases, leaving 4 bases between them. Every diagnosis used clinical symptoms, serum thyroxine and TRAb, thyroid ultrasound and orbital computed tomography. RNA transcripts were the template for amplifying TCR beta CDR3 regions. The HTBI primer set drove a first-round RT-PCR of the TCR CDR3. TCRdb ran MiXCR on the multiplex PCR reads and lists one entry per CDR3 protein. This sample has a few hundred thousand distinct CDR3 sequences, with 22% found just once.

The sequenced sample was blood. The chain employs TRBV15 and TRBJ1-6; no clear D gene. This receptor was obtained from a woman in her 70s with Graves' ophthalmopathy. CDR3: CATSRNDSPLHF. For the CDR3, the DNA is TGTGCCACCAGCAGAAACGATTCACCCCTCCACTTT.